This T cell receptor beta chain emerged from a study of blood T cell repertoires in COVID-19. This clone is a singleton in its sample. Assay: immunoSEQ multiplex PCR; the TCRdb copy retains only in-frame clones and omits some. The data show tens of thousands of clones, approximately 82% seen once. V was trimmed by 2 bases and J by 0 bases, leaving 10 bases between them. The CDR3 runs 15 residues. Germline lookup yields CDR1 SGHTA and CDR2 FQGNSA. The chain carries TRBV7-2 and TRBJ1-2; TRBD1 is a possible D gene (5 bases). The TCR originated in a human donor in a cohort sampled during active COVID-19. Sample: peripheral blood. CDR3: CASSLSRGANYGYTF. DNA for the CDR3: TGTGCCAGCAGCTTAAGCCGGGGGGCTAACTATGGCTACACCTTC.